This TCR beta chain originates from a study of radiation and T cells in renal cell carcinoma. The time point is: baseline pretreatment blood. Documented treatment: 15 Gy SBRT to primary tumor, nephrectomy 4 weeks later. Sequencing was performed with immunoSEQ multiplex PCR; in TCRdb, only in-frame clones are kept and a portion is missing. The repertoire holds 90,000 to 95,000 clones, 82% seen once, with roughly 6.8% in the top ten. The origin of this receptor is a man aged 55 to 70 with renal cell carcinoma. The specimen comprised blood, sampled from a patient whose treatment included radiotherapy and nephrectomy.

CDR3 in amino acids: CASSSGEGANVLTF. The CDR3 nucleotides read TGCGCCAGCAGCTCAGGGGAAGGGGCCAACGTCCTGACTTTC. The genes are TRBV5-1 and TRBJ2-6, with TRBD1 as a possible D gene (6 bases). The CDR3 has 14 residues. Germline CDR1 is SGHRS and CDR2 is YFSETQ. Trimming took off 3 bases at V and 4 bases at J, with 8 bases between the two ends.